The 21 T cell receptor beta chains listed next were all sequenced from one sample in a study of shared clonotypes between healthy human individuals (dated by TCRdb to about 2020). Library construction relied on the immunoSEQ multiplex PCR assay. The table comes from immuneACCESS by way of TCRdb, which keeps in-frame sequences with V and J called. Part of the clones is missing from these tables; in studies checked, under half for an unresolved V gene and the rest for unknown reasons. This sample is represented by some 2.4 million clones; over 85% of them were singletons. About 0.38% of the sample goes to the ten largest clones. What was sequenced was naive CD4+ T cells from PBMCs. Read against the paper, the sample's cell subset or site label means: CD45RA+ positively selected. Receptors originate from a man aged 18 to 30 in good health. Some clones in this sample may be carry-over from other donors' samples.

The chain recombines TRBV19 with TRBJ2-5, with 9 bases identical to TRBD2. Germline loops: CDR1 LNHDA, CDR2 SQIVND (reference sequence). The CDR3 totals 15 residues. Unmatched junction bases numbered 9, after V lost 5 bases and J lost 5 bases. Here the CDR3 reads CASSSSGRSGETQYF. CDR3 DNA sequence: TGTGCCAGTAGTTCGAGCGGGAGGAGTGGGGAGACCCAGTACTTC. The full variable domain, rest sourced from reference TRBV19 and TRBJ2-5, is DGGITQSPKYLFRKEGQNVTLSCEQNLNHDAMYWYRQDPGQGLRLIYYSQIVNDFQKGDIAEGYSVSREKKESFPLTVTSAQKNPTAFYLCASSSSGRSGETQYFGPGTRLLVL.

This clone appeared a few times. Other DNA sequences within the sample encode an identical CDR3. This chain connects TRBV19 to TRBJ2-3; a weak D match, TRBD2 (6 bases). Per germline, CDR1 LNHDA and CDR2 SQIVND (reference sequence). This CDR3 region has 13 residues. Trimming cost V 3 bases and J 4 bases, with 8 bases left between them. DNA for the CDR3: TGTGCCAGTAGTATCGGGAGCGCAGATACGCAGTATTTT. Translated: CASSIGSADTQYF.

The chain carries TRBV4-2 and TRBJ2-3, with D unresolved. The V gene's germline CDR1 is LGHNA and CDR2 YNFKEQ. V was trimmed by 0 bases and J by 7 bases, leaving 11 bases between them. This CDR3 has 14 amino acids. The CDR3 is CASSQETAPYTQYF. CDR3 nucleotides: TGTGCCAGCAGCCAAGAAACAGCGCCTTATACGCAGTATTTT.

This rearrangement joins TRBV2 to TRBJ2-3; either TRBD1 or TRBD2 may fit D (5 bases each). This CDR3 is 14 amino acids long. From germline, CDR1 is SNHLY and CDR2 FYNNEI. V gave up 7 bases and J gave up 0 bases, with 11 bases separating them. The CDR3 here is CASTKRDSTDTQYF. Written as DNA, the CDR3 is TGTGCCAGCACCAAAAGGGACAGCACAGATACGCAGTATTTT.

V is TRBV6-5 and J is TRBJ2-7, with D perhaps TRBD1 (6 bases). This CDR3 is built from 12 residues. Germline loops: CDR1 MNHEY, CDR2 SVGAGI. V gave up 5 bases and J gave up 4 bases, with 9 bases separating them. Here the CDR3 reads CASSRTGYEQYF. Here the CDR3 DNA reads TGTGCCAGCAGTCGAACAGGGTACGAGCAGTACTTC.

The chain links TRBV7-2 to TRBJ2-7; 15 bases map to TRBD2. V shed 5 bases and J 4 bases; nucleotides not matched to a gene: 6. Germline values: CDR1 SGHTA, CDR2 FQGNSA. This CDR3 spans 16 amino acids. CDR3 in DNA: TGTGCCAGCAGCCCAGGACTAGCGGGAGGGTTGTACGAGCAGTACTTC. It specifies CASSPGLAGGLYEQYF.

The chain is built from TRBV27 and TRBJ2-1; D is uncertain. Between the trimmed V and J ends, which lost 7 bases and 0 bases, there was a span of 16 bases. The CDR3 runs 16 residues. Germline V gene lookup returns CDR1 MNHEY and CDR2 SMNVEV (reference sequence). The CDR3 sequence is CASNGESPRSYNEQFF. The CDR3 bases are TGTGCCAGCAATGGCGAGAGTCCACGCTCCTACAATGAGCAGTTCTTC.

As concerns this clone: The same CDR3 also results from other DNA sequences found in this sample. This sequence joins TRBV2 and TRBJ1-2, with D uncertain. Germline V lookup: CDR1 SNHLY, CDR2 FYNNEI. The CDR3 has 11 amino acids. The germline V and J ends were trimmed by 0 bases and 6 bases, with 2 bases remaining between them. The CDR3 coding sequence is TGTGCCAGCAGTGAAGCAGATGGCTACACCTTC. This translates into CASSEADGYTF.

The gene calls are TRBV5-1 and TRBJ2-2, with 9 bases that match TRBD2. In germline, CDR1 is SGHRS, CDR2 YFSETQ. This CDR3 contains 17 residues. J lost 3 bases, V lost 2 bases, and 8 bases had no gene match. The CDR3 nucleotides read TGCGCCAGCAGCTTAGGAATGGCGGGAGGGTACACCGGGGAGCTGTTTTTT. It encodes CASSLGMAGGYTGELFF.

The sample holds a few counts of this clone. The chain combines TRBV29-1 with TRBJ1-1, with no clear D. CDR3 length: 12 residues. Looked up from germline, CDR1 is SQVTM and CDR2 is ANQGSEA. The V end lost 3 bases, the J end lost 4 bases, and 9 bases lay between the germline ends. CDR3 coding DNA: TGCAGCGTTGAGGAGGGTTTCACTGAAGCTTTCTTT. It translates to CSVEEGFTEAFF.

This clone was recorded only once. V is TRBV6-1 and J is TRBJ1-5, with 7 nucleotides matching TRBD1. The CDR3 is 11 residues long. Germline assignment: CDR1 MNHNS and CDR2 SASEGT. J gave up 7 bases and V 8 bases, and 2 bases lay outside the gene matches. CDR3 DNA: TGTGCCAGCGGGGACAGCCAGCCCCAGCATTTT. It yields the protein CASGDSQPQHF.

The rearrangement links TRBV6-5 to TRBJ2-2, with TRBD2 as a possible D gene (6 bases). Trimming cost V 7 bases and J 1 base, with 13 bases left between them. The CDR3 sequence is 15 residues long. Germline V gene sequence: CDR1 MNHEY, CDR2 SVGAGI. CDR3: CASTPGLRNTGELFF. The CDR3 region has the DNA TGTGCCAGCACCCCGGGACTCCGGAACACCGGGGAGCTGTTTTTT.

The chain joins TRBV18 to TRBJ1-2, with no clear D. Trimming took off 0 bases at V and 8 bases at J, with 19 bases between the two ends. CDR3 length: 16 amino acids. Germline V gives CDR1 KGHSH, CDR2 LQKENI. Here the CDR3 reads CASSPPASTLARGYTF. The CDR3 DNA is TGTGCCAGCTCACCACCGGCCTCCACCCTAGCAAGGGGCTACACCTTC.

V and J are TRBV6-5 and TRBJ2-5; D tentatively fits TRBD1 or TRBD2 (5 bases each). CDR3 length equals 15 residues. Germline CDR1 MNHEY, CDR2 SVGAGI. With 2 bases removed from V and 5 bases from J, the gap between germline ends came to 15 bases. The CDR3 loop is CASSYRGPTVETQYF. The CDR3 bases are TGTGCCAGCAGTTACCGGGGCCCGACAGTTGAGACCCAGTACTTC.

V is TRBV25-1 and J is TRBJ2-1; D is unresolved. The CDR3 is 11 amino acids. Germline assignment: CDR1 MGHDK and CDR2 SYGVNS. Trimming removed 2 bases from V and 6 bases from J, with 2 bases in between. CDR3 in DNA: TGTGCCAGCAGTGAAAGCAATGAGCAGTTCTTC. Translation gives CASSESNEQFF.

CDR3 region: CAISESIGLGGANVLTF. The CDR3 nucleotides are TGTGCCATCAGTGAGTCGATAGGGCTAGGTGGGGCCAACGTCCTGACTTTC. The J gene is TRBJ2-6, the V gene TRBV10-3; no firm D call. Germline V CDR1 and CDR2: ENHRY, SYGVKD. Trimming took 0 bases from V and 3 from J, leaving 12 bases between them. This CDR3 comprises 17 residues.

This chain links TRBV7-2 with TRBJ1-1; TRBD1 might be the D (5 bases). Germline loops: CDR1 SGHTA, CDR2 FQGNSA. CDR3 length: 15 residues. The V gene lost 5 bases and the J gene lost 0 bases, with 13 bases spanning the gap. CDR3 nucleotides: TGTGCCAGCAGCCCTAGAGGGACTATGAACACTGAAGCTTTCTTT. Translating it yields CASSPRGTMNTEAFF.

The chain joins TRBV29-1 to TRBJ1-2; D possibly corresponds to TRBD1 (6 bases). V was trimmed by 3 bases and J by 3 bases, leaving 14 bases between them. Germline V gene lookup returns CDR1 SQVTM and CDR2 ANQGSEA. The CDR3 totals 14 residues. CDR3 in amino acids: CSVDRDNRYYGYTF. CDR3 sequence (DNA): TGCAGCGTTGATAGGGACAATCGATACTATGGCTACACCTTC.

CDR3 sequence reads: CASSPSGTLSYEQYF. The CDR3 nucleotides read TGTGCCAGCAGTCCTAGCGGGACACTATCCTACGAGCAGTACTTC. This rearrangement joins TRBV6-5 to TRBJ2-7, with 9 bases identical to TRBD2. The CDR3 is 15 residues long. The V gene end was trimmed by 5 bases and the J gene end by 1 base; junction bases not matched to a gene: 6. CDR1 is MNHEY and CDR2 is SVGAGI in the germline V gene.

CDR3 bases: TGTGCCAGCAGCCTCCTTGGACAGGTCAGCTCCTACGAGCAGTACTTC. Its protein product is CASSLLGQVSSYEQYF. The rearrangement links TRBV14 to TRBJ2-7; 7 bases fit TRBD1. Trimming at V came to 4 bases and at J to 0 bases, leaving 9 bases not matched to a gene. CDR1 SGHDN and CDR2 FVKESK come from the germline V gene. The CDR3 sequence is 16 residues long.

The CDR3 DNA sequence: TGTGCCAGCAGTGCTTCAAATCCCGGACAGGGCACCTTC. The encoded protein is CASSASNPGQGTF. The chain recombines TRBV2 with TRBJ1-2, with 8 bases aligning to TRBD1. This CDR3 spans 13 amino acids. With 4 bases clipped from V and 13 bases from J, the junction kept 11 bases outside the gene matches. Germline CDR1 reads SNHLY; CDR2 reads FYNNEI.